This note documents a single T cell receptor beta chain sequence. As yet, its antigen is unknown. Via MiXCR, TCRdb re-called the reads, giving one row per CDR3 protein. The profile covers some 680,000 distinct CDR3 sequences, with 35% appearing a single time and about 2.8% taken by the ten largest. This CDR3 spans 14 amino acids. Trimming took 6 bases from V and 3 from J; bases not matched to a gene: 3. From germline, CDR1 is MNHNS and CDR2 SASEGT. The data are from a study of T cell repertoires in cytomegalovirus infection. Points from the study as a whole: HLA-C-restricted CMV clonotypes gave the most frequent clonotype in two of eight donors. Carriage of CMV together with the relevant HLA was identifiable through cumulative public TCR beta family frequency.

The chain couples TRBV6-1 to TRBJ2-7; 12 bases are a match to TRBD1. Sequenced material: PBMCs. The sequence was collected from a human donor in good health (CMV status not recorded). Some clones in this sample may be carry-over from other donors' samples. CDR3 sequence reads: CASRGDRGHYEQYF. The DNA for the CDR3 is TGTGCCAGCAGAGGGGACAGGGGGCACTACGAGCAGTACTTC.